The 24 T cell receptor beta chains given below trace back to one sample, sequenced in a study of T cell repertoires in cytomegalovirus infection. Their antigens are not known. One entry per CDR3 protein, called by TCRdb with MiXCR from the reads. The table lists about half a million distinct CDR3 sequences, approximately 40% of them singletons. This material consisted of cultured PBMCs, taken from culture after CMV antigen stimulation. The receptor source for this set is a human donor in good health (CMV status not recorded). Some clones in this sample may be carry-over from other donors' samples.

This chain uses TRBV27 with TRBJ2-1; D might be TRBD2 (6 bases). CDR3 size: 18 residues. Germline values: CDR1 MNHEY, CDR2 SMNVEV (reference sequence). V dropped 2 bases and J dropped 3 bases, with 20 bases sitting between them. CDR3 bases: TGTGCCAGCAGTTTACACCTCCGGAGCGGGTCAGACTACAATGAGCAGTTCTTC. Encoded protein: CASSLHLRSGSDYNEQFF.

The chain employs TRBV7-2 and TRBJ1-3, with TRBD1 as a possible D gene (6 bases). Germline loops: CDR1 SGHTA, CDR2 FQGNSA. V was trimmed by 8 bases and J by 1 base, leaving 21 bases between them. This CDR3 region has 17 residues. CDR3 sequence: CASGRTVGPGSGNTIYF. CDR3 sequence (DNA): TGTGCCAGCGGGAGGACAGTGGGACCCGGGTCTGGAAACACCATATATTTT.

The CDR3 DNA is TGTGCCAGCAGTTACTCAAGCGGGAGGGGCCGCCCAGAGACCCAGTACTTC. Protein: CASSYSSGRGRPETQYF. The chain links TRBV6-6 to TRBJ2-5; 10 positions match TRBD2. The J segment lost 4 bases and the V segment lost 0 bases, leaving 8 bases of the junction unmatched. Germline lookup yields CDR1 MNHNY and CDR2 SVGAGI (reference sequence). This CDR3 is built from 17 residues.

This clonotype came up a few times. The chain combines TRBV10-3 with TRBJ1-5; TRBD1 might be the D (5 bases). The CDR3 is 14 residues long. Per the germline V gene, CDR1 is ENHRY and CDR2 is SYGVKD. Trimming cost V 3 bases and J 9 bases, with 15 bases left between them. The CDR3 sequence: CAISERQLLGPQHF. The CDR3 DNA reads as TGTGCCATCAGTGAAAGACAGCTTCTAGGGCCCCAGCATTTT.

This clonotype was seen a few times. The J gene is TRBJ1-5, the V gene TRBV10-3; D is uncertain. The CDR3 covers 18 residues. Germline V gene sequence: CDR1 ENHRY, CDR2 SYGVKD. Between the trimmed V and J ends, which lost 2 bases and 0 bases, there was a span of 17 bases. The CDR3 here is CAISEPAKVPSSNQPQHF. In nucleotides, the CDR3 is TGTGCCATCAGTGAGCCTGCCAAGGTTCCTTCTAGCAATCAGCCCCAGCATTTT.

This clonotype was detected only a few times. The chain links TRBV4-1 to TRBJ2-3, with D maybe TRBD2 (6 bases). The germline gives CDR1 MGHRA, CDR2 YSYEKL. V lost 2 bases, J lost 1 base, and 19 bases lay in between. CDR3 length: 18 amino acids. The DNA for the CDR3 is TGCGCCAGCAGCCAACCCCTCCGACTAGAGCGGGGCACAGATACGCAGTATTTT. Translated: CASSQPLRLERGTDTQYF.

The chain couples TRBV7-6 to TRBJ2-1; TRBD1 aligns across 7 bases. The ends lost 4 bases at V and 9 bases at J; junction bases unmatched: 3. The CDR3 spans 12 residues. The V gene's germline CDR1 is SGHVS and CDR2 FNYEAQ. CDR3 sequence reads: CASSSQGSEQFF. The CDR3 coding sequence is TGTGCCAGCAGCTCACAGGGGAGTGAGCAGTTCTTC.

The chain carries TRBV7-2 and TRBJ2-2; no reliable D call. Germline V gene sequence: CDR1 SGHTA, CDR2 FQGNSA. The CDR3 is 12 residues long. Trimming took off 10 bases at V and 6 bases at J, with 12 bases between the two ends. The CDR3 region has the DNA TGTGCCACAACCGCCTTTCCCGGGGAGCTGTTTTTT. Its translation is CATTAFPGELFF.

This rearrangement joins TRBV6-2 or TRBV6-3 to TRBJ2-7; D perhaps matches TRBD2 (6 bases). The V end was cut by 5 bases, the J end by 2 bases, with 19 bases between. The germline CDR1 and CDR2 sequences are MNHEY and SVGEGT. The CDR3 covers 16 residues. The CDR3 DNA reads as TGTGCCAGCAGTGAGGCCCACCCTAGCGTCGCCTACGAGCAGTACTTC. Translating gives CASSEAHPSVAYEQYF.

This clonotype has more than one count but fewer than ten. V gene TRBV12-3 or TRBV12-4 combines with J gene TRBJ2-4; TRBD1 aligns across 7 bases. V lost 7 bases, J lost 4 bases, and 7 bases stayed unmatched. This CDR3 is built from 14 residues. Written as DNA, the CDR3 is TGTGCCAGCACCTTACCGGGACAGAAAAACATTCAGTACTTC. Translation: CASTLPGQKNIQYF.

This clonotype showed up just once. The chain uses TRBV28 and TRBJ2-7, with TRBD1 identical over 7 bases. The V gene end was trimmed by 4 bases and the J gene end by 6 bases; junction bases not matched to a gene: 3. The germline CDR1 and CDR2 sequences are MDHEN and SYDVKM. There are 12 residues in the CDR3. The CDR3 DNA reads TGTGCCAGCAGTTCCGGGGACAGCGAGCAGTACTTC. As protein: CASSSGDSEQYF.

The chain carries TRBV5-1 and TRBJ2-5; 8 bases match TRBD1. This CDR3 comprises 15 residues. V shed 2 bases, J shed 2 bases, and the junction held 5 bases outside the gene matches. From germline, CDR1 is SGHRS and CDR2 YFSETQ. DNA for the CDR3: TGCGCCAGCAGCTTTGGACAGGGACCTCAAGAGACCCAGTACTTC. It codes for CASSFGQGPQETQYF.

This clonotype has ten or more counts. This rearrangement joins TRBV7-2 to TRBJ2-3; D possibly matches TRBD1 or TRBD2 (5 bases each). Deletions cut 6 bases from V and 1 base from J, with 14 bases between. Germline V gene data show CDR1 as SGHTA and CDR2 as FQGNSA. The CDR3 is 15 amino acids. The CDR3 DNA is TGTGCCAGCAGTCCAAATAGGGACGGCACAGATACGCAGTATTTT. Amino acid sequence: CASSPNRDGTDTQYF.

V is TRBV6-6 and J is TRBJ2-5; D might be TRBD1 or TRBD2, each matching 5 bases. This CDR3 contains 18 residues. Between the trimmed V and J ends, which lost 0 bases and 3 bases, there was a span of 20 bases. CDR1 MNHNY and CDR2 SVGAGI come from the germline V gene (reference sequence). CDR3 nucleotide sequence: TGTGCCAGCAGTTACTCTTTCTACCCAGGGTGGGACGAAGAGACCCAGTACTTC. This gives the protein CASSYSFYPGWDEETQYF.

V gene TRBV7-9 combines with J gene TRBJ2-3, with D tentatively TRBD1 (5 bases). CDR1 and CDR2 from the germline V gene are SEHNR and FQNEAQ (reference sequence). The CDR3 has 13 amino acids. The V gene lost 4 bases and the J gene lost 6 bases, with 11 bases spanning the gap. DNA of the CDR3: TGTGCCAGCAGCTATAGAAAGGGGGATACGCAGTATTTT. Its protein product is CASSYRKGDTQYF.

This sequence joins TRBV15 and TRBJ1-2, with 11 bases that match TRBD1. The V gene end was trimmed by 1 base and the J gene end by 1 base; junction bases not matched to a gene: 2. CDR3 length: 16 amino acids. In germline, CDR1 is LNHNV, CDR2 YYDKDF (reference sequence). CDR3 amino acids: CATSRGGTGGNYGYTF. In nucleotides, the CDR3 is TGTGCCACCAGCAGAGGGGGGACAGGGGGTAACTATGGCTACACCTTC. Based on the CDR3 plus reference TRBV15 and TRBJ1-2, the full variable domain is DAMVIQNPRYQVTQFGKPVTLSCSQTLNHNVMYWYQQKSSQAPKLLFHYYDKDFNNEADTPDNFQSRRPNTSFCFLDIRSPGLGDTAMYLCATSRGGTGGNYGYTFGSGTRLTVV.

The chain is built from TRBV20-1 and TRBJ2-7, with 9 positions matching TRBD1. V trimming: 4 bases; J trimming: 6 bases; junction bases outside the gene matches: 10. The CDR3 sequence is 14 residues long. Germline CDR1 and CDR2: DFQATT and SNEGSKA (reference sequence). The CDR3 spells CSAMRGQGFPEQYF. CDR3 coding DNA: TGCAGTGCTATGCGGGGACAGGGTTTCCCCGAGCAGTACTTC.

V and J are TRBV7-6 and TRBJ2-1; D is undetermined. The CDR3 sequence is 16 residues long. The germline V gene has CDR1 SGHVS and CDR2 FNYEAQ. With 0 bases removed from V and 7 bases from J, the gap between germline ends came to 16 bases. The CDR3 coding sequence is TGTGCCAGCAGCTTAGCGTCGGGTTCCCTGGGGAATGAGCAGTTCTTC. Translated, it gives CASSLASGSLGNEQFF.

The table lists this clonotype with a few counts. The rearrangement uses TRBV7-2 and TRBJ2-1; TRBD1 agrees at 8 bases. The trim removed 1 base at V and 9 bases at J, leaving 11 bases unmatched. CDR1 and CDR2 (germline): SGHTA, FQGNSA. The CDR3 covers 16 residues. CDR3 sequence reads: CASSLGAGGRPGEQFF. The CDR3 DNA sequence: TGTGCCAGCAGCTTAGGGGCAGGGGGCCGTCCCGGTGAGCAGTTCTTC.

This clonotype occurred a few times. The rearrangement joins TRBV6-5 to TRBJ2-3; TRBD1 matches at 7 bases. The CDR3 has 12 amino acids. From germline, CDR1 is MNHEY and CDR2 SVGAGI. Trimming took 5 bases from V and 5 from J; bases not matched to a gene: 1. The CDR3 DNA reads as TGTGCCAGCAGTCGGACAGGAGATACGCAGTATTTT. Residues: CASSRTGDTQYF.

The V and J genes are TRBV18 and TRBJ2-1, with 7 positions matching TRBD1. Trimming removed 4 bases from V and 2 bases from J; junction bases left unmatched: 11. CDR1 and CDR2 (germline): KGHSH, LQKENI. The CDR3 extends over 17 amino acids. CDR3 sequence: CASSQGSGGATYNEQFF. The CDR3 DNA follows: TGTGCCAGCTCACAAGGCTCAGGGGGTGCAACCTACAATGAGCAGTTCTTC.

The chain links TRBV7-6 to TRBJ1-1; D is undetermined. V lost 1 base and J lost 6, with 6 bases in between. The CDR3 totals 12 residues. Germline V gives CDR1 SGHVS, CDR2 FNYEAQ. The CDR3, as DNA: TGTGCCAGCAGCTTAGACGGATCTGAAGCTTTCTTT. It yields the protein CASSLDGSEAFF.

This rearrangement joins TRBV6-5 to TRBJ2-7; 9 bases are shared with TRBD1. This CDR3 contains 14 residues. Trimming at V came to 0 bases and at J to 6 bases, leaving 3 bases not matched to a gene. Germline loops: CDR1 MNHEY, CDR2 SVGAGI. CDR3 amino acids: CASSYSWDRVEQYF. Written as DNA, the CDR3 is TGTGCCAGCAGTTACTCGTGGGACAGGGTCGAGCAGTACTTC.

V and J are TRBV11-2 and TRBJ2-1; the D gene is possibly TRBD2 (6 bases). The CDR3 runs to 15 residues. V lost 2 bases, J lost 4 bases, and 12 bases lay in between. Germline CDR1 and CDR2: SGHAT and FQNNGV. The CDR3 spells CASSLRQTRYNEQFF. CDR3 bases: TGTGCCAGCAGCTTACGCCAGACTAGATACAATGAGCAGTTCTTC.